Shown below are 10 T cell receptor beta chains from a single sample sequenced in a study of glioma-infiltrating T cells after dendritic cell vaccination. Produced via immunoSEQ multiplex PCR; TCRdb's table is partial and in-frame only. Here the sample spans about 21,000 clones, 79% being singletons. The sample here was blood, taken before dendritic cell vaccination. The origin of the receptors is a human donor with glioblastoma.

The chain couples TRBV27 to TRBJ2-5; D may be TRBD2 (6 bases). With the DNA end fitting TRBJ2-7 better, the J assignment may be wrong. This CDR3 spans 14 amino acids. CDR1 and CDR2 (germline): MNHEY, SMNVEV (reference sequence). The CDR3 loop reads CASSGDSQHNEQYF. The CDR3 DNA follows: TGTGCCAGCAGCGGGGACTCTCAACACAACGAGCAGTACTTC.

The chain has TRBV6-5 and TRBJ2-7; possible D gene TRBD2, 6 bases. The V gene lost 5 bases and the J gene lost 1 base, with 12 bases spanning the gap. The CDR3 spans 14 residues. Germline CDR1 reads MNHEY; CDR2 reads SVGAGI. The CDR3 DNA reads TGTGCCAGCAGTAAGAACCGGGAGTCCTACGAGCAGTACTTC. It yields the protein CASSKNRESYEQYF.

The rearrangement joins TRBV30 to TRBJ2-5; TRBD1 agrees at 7 bases. The ends lost 6 bases at V and 2 bases at J; junction bases unmatched: 6. The CDR3 covers 13 residues. In germline, CDR1 is GTSNPN, CDR2 SVGIG (reference sequence). The CDR3 nucleotides read TGTGCCTGTACAGGGGCAAATCAAGAGACCCAGTACTTC. This codes for CACTGANQETQYF.

V usage is TRBV29-1 and J usage is TRBJ2-1, with 7 bases fitting TRBD1. The CDR3 length is 12 residues. The ends lost 3 bases at V and 7 bases at J; junction bases unmatched: 3. CDR1 and CDR2 (germline): SQVTM, ANQGSEA. CDR3 sequence (DNA): TGCAGCGTTGAGACAGGGAAAAATGAGCAGTTCTTC. Amino acid sequence: CSVETGKNEQFF.

The genes are TRBV11-2 and TRBJ2-2; D may be TRBD2 (6 bases). This CDR3 comprises 14 residues. V was trimmed by 4 bases and J by 6 bases, leaving 12 bases between them. CDR1 is SGHAT and CDR2 is FQNNGV in the germline V gene. The DNA for the CDR3 is TGTGCCAGCAGCTCCGGAGGGCGGGCCGGGGAGCTGTTTTTT. Protein: CASSSGGRAGELFF.

The chain employs TRBV30 and TRBJ2-7, with D tentatively TRBD2 (7 bases). Germline V gene sequence: CDR1 GTSNPN, CDR2 SVGIG (reference sequence). V was cut by 8 bases and J by 6 bases, with 14 bases left in between. The length of the CDR3 is 11 residues. The CDR3 loop reads CALGGGFEQYF. In DNA form, the CDR3 reads TGTGCCCTGGGAGGGGGATTCGAGCAGTACTTC.

Comments on this clone: Other DNA sequences of this sample code for an identical CDR3. The chain employs TRBV5-1 and TRBJ2-5; perhaps TRBD1 as D (5 bases). This CDR3 is 14 amino acids long. Germline V gene sequence: CDR1 SGHRS, CDR2 YFSETQ. V dropped 0 bases and J dropped 4 bases, with 10 bases sitting between them. In DNA form, the CDR3 reads TGCGCCAGCAGCTTGGACTCTAGGGGAGAGACCCAGTACTTC. Protein sequence: CASSLDSRGETQYF.

The chain is built from TRBV7-2 and TRBJ2-6, with TRBD2 matching over 8 bases. The V segment lost 3 bases and the J segment 4 bases; nucleotides outside the gene matches: 2. CDR1 is SGHTA and CDR2 is FQGNSA in the germline V gene. CDR3 size: 15 residues. The CDR3 here is CASSFPGGGANVLTF. The CDR3, as DNA: TGTGCCAGCAGCTTTCCGGGAGGGGGGGCCAACGTCCTGACTTTC.

The chain has TRBV7-3 and TRBJ2-1, with TRBD1 identical over 11 bases. V gave up 5 bases and J gave up 10 bases; unmatched junction bases: 10. The CDR3 has 15 residues. Germline CDR1 reads SGHTA; CDR2 reads FQGTGA. CDR3 loop: CASSKSGTGGEEQFF. The CDR3 DNA sequence: TGTGCCAGCAGCAAGTCCGGGACAGGGGGGGAAGAGCAGTTCTTC.

The rearrangement uses TRBV30 and TRBJ1-5; D gene ambiguous. The CDR3 is 17 amino acids. The V end lost 3 bases, the J end lost 9 bases, and 27 bases lay between the germline ends. The germline gives CDR1 GTSNPN, CDR2 SVGIG (reference sequence). The CDR3 sequence is CAWSGGLLDSAGRPQHF. The CDR3 DNA reads TGTGCCTGGAGCGGAGGGTTACTGGATAGTGCTGGAAGGCCCCAGCATTTT.